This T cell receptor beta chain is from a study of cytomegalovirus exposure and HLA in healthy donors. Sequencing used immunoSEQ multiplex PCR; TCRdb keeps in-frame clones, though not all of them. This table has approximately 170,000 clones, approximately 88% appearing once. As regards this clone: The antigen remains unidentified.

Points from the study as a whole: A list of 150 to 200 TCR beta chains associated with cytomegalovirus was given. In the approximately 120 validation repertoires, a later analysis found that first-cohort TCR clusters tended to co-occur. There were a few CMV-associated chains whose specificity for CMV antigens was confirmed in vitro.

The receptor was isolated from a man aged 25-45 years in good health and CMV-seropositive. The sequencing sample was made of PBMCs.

CDR3 amino acids: CSVLDRGLREQYF. The CDR3 DNA sequence: TGCAGCGTCCTGGACAGGGGGCTGAGGGAGCAGTACTTC. V is TRBV29-1 and J is TRBJ2-7; 11 bases are a match to TRBD1. From germline, CDR1 is SQVTM and CDR2 ANQGSEA. The CDR3 is made up of 13 amino acids. With V trimmed by 6 bases and J by 7 bases, 8 bases remained unmatched.